These 5 T cell receptor beta chains originate from one sample sequenced in a study of blood T cell repertoires in COVID-19. The data were produced by immunoSEQ multiplex PCR, yet TCRdb's version contains in-frame clones alone and is incomplete. Counted here are about 500,000 clones, 85% to 90% occurring once; the ten biggest clones make up around 0.92%. The specimen sequenced was peripheral blood. The origin of the receptors is a man aged 18 to 29 with COVID-19, enrolled during active disease.

The chain combines TRBV7-8 with TRBJ1-6; no clear D gene. The germline V and J ends were trimmed by 2 bases and 3 bases, with 8 bases remaining between them. CDR3 length: 15 amino acids. Germline-derived CDR1 and CDR2 are SGHVS and FQNEAQ. CDR3 in amino acids: CASSLTIGYNSPLHF. As DNA, the CDR3 is TGTGCCAGCAGCTTAACCATCGGCTATAATTCACCCCTCCACTTT.

The chain links TRBV19 to TRBJ2-4, with D maybe TRBD1 (5 bases). This CDR3 is built from 15 residues. V lost 5 bases, J lost 0 bases, and 11 bases lay in between. Germline V gene lookup returns CDR1 LNHDA and CDR2 SQIVND (reference sequence). The chain's CDR3 is CASSETDIAKNIQYF. The CDR3 DNA reads TGTGCCAGTAGTGAGACAGACATAGCCAAAAACATTCAGTACTTC.

V is TRBV6-6 and J is TRBJ2-7, with 9 positions matching TRBD1. Germline V CDR1 and CDR2: MNHNY, SVGAGI (reference sequence). V shed 5 bases and J 3 bases; nucleotides not matched to a gene: 5. CDR3 length equals 14 residues. CDR3 region: CASSQGQGRYEQYF. Here the CDR3 DNA reads TGTGCCAGCAGTCAGGGACAGGGACGCTACGAGCAGTACTTC.

V gene TRBV9 combines with J gene TRBJ1-1; perhaps TRBD1 as D (5 bases). V shed 7 bases and J shed 0 bases, with 10 bases lying between them. CDR1 and CDR2 from the germline V gene are SGDLS and YYNGEE. This CDR3 region has 13 residues. In DNA, the CDR3 is TGTGCCAGCTGTACAGGCCTGAACACTGAAGCTTTCTTT. This sequence encodes CASCTGLNTEAFF.

The chain has TRBV9 and TRBJ2-2, with 8 bases aligning to TRBD1. Germline trimming cut 0 bases from V and 3 bases from J; bases unmatched to any gene: 1. This CDR3 is built from 15 residues. In germline, CDR1 is SGDLS, CDR2 YYNGEE. The CDR3 DNA reads as TGTGCCAGCAGCGTAGGACAGGGGTACACCGGGGAGCTGTTTTTT. Translation gives CASSVGQGYTGELFF. Filled out from reference TRBV9 and TRBJ2-2, the complete variable domain reads DSGVTQTPKHLITATGQRVTLRCSPRSGDLSVYWYQQSLDQGLQFLIQYYNGEERAKGNILERFSAQQFPDLHSELNLSSLELGDSALYFCASSVGQGYTGELFFGEGSRLTVL.